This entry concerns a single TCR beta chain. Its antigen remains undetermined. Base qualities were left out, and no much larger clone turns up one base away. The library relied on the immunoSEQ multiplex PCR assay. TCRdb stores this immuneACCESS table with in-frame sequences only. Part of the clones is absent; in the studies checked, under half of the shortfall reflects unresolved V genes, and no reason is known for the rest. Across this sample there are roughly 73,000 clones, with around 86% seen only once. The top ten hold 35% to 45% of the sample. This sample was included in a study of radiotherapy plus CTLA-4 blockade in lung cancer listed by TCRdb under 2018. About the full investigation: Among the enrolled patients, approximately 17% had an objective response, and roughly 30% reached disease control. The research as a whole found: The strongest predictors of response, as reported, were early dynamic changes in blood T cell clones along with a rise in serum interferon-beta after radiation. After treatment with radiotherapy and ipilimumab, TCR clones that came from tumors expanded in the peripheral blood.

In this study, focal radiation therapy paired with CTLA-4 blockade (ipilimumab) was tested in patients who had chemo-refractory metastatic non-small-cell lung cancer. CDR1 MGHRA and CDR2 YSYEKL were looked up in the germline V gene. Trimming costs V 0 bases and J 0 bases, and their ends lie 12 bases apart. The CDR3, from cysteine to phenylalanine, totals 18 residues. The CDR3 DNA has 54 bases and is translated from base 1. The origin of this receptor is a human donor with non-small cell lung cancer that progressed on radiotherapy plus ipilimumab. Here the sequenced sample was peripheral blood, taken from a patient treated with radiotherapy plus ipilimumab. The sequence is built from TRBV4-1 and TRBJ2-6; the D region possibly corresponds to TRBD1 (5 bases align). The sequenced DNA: TGCGCCAGCAGCCAAGATGTCCAGGGATCCTCTGGGGCCAACGTCCTGACTTTC. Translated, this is CASSQDVQGSSGANVLTF.